Included here is one TCR beta chain sequence, with context. This sample is drawn from a study of shared clonotypes between healthy human individuals. Clones were read by immunoSEQ multiplex PCR, and TCRdb kept only the in-frame ones, dropping some. The table shows 2 million to 2.5 million clones, with less than 95% occurring only once. The CDR3 is made up of 14 amino acids. The V segment lost 0 bases and the J segment 3 bases; nucleotides outside the gene matches: 1. CDR1 is SGHNT and CDR2 is YYREEE in the germline V gene (reference sequence). The sample was naive CD4+ T cells from PBMCs. Sample subset: CD45RA+ positively selected. V gene TRBV5-4 combines with J gene TRBJ2-5, with 8 positions matching TRBD2. This sequence was found in a young man in good health. Some clones in this sample may be carry-over from other donors' samples. The DNA of the CDR3 is TGTGCCAGCAGCTTGGGGGGACTAGAAGAGACCCAGTACTTC. It codes for CASSLGGLEETQYF.